A selection of T cell receptor beta chains follows, all from one sample in a study of T cell responses to AZD1222 COVID-19 vaccine. Clones were sequenced by immunoSEQ multiplex PCR, and TCRdb holds only the in-frame ones, with some missing. The sample lists about 180,000 clones; 90% to 95% were seen once. Here the sequenced sample was peripheral blood, taken 28 days after the second AZD1222 dose. Source of these receptors: an adult who received the AZD1222 COVID-19 vaccine. Each CDR3 is given with its conserved first and last residue. Fields, in order: clone size, D gene, V gene, J gene, CDR3 DNA, CDR3 protein. A D gene is named only where the DNA matches it firmly. The size field is filled for only some rows; it gives once, few, many or a size class.

clone_size: .
d_call: .
v_call: TRBV28
j_call: TRBJ2-7
cdr3_nt: TGTGCCAGCAGTTTAAGGACTTGGGGCGGTACGGACGAGCAGTACTTC
cdr3_aa: CASSLRTWGGTDEQYF

clone_size: .
d_call: .
v_call: TRBV5-1
j_call: TRBJ2-1
cdr3_nt: TGCGCCAGCAGCTTAGATTCCAGGGGTGAGCAGTTCTTC
cdr3_aa: CASSLDSRGEQFF

clone_size: .
d_call: .
v_call: TRBV27
j_call: TRBJ2-7
cdr3_nt: TGTGCCAGCAGTCATGCCGGGAGCAGCTACGAGCAGTACTTC
cdr3_aa: CASSHAGSSYEQYF

clone_size: .
d_call: .
v_call: TRBV28
j_call: TRBJ2-7
cdr3_nt: TGTGCCAGCAGTCCGGGGGACAGCTACGAGCAGTACTTC
cdr3_aa: CASSPGDSYEQYF

clone_size: .
d_call: TRBD1
v_call: TRBV7-9
j_call: TRBJ1-1
cdr3_nt: TGTGCCAGCAGCTCTATTACCGGGACAGGAGGGTCTGAAGCTTTCTTT
cdr3_aa: CASSSITGTGGSEAFF

clone_size: .
d_call: .
v_call: TRBV12-3/TRBV12-4
j_call: TRBJ1-3
cdr3_nt: TGTGCCAGCAGAAGGGACGTTGGAAACACCATATATTTT
cdr3_aa: CASRRDVGNTIYF

clone_size: .
d_call: .
v_call: TRBV11-2
j_call: TRBJ1-5
cdr3_nt: TGTGCCAGCAGCTTAGAGTGGACCACGGCTTATAGCAATCAGCCCCAGCATTTT
cdr3_aa: CASSLEWTTAYSNQPQHF

clone_size: .
d_call: TRBD1
v_call: TRBV6-2/TRBV6-3
j_call: TRBJ2-3
cdr3_nt: TGTGCCAGCAGTTACCAGGGGGCAATTGGCACAGATACGCAGTATTTT
cdr3_aa: CASSYQGAIGTDTQYF

clone_size: .
d_call: .
v_call: TRBV7-9
j_call: TRBJ1-2
cdr3_nt: TGTGCCAGCAGACCGACAGTCAACTATGGCTACACCTTC
cdr3_aa: CASRPTVNYGYTF

clone_size: few
d_call: TRBD1
v_call: TRBV28
j_call: TRBJ1-2
cdr3_nt: TGTGCCAGCACTACAGACAGGGGTGGAGGCTACACCTTC
cdr3_aa: CASTTDRGGGYTF

clone_size: .
d_call: .
v_call: TRBV28
j_call: TRBJ1-1
cdr3_nt: TGTGCCAGCAGTTTAGGGTCCACTGAAGCTTTCTTT
cdr3_aa: CASSLGSTEAFF

clone_size: .
d_call: .
v_call: TRBV11-3
j_call: TRBJ1-2
cdr3_nt: TGTGCCAGCAGCTTAGACGGGTTCGGCTACACCTTC
cdr3_aa: CASSLDGFGYTF

clone_size: .
d_call: TRBD1
v_call: TRBV5-1
j_call: TRBJ1-2
cdr3_nt: TGCGCCAGCAGCCCCAATTCGCCCCCGACAGGGGATGGCTACACCTTC
cdr3_aa: CASSPNSPPTGDGYTF

clone_size: once
d_call: .
v_call: TRBV5-6
j_call: TRBJ2-5
cdr3_nt: TGTGCCAGCAGCTTGACTTACGTGGGCCAGTACTTC
cdr3_aa: CASSLTYVGQYF

clone_size: .
d_call: TRBD2
v_call: TRBV7-3
j_call: TRBJ2-1
cdr3_nt: TGTGCCAGCAGCTTGAGGACTAGCAGTTACAATGAGCAGTTCTTC
cdr3_aa: CASSLRTSSYNEQFF

clone_size: .
d_call: .
v_call: TRBV7-9
j_call: TRBJ1-1
cdr3_nt: TGTGCCAGCAGCGCCAGGGGCAGGAACACTGAAGCTTTCTTT
cdr3_aa: CASSARGRNTEAFF

clone_size: .
d_call: TRBD2
v_call: TRBV3-1/TRBV3-2
j_call: TRBJ2-3
cdr3_nt: TGTGCCAGCAGCCAAGCGGGGACTAGCGATTGCACAGATACGCAGTATTTT
cdr3_aa: CASSQAGTSDCTDTQYF

clone_size: .
d_call: .
v_call: TRBV5-5
j_call: TRBJ1-2
cdr3_nt: TGTGCCAGCAGCCCGTCGGGTTTGATCTTCGGCTACACCTTC
cdr3_aa: CASSPSGLIFGYTF

clone_size: .
d_call: .
v_call: TRBV12-3/TRBV12-4
j_call: TRBJ1-6
cdr3_nt: TGTGCCAGCAGTAGGGGATCACCCCTCCACTTT
cdr3_aa: CASSRGSPLHF

clone_size: .
d_call: .
v_call: TRBV28
j_call: TRBJ2-1
cdr3_nt: TGTGCCAGCAGCCGAGAAGGGGGATATGAGCAGTTCTTC
cdr3_aa: CASSREGGYEQFF

clone_size: .
d_call: .
v_call: TRBV27
j_call: TRBJ2-1
cdr3_nt: TGTGCCAGCAGTTTATCACTAGTTTCCTCCTACAATGAGCAGTTCTTC
cdr3_aa: CASSLSLVSSYNEQFF

clone_size: .
d_call: .
v_call: TRBV3-1/TRBV3-2
j_call: TRBJ2-5
cdr3_nt: TGTGCCAGCAGCCAAATGGGAGAGACCCAGTACTTC
cdr3_aa: CASSQMGETQYF

clone_size: .
d_call: .
v_call: TRBV12-5
j_call: TRBJ2-7
cdr3_nt: TGTGCTAGTGGTAGGGAACAGGGGAGGATCGAGCAGTACTTC
cdr3_aa: CASGREQGRIEQYF

clone_size: .
d_call: .
v_call: TRBV9
j_call: TRBJ2-7
cdr3_nt: TGTGCCAGCAGCGACGGGACTGGCTACGAGCAGTACTTC
cdr3_aa: CASSDGTGYEQYF

clone_size: .
d_call: .
v_call: TRBV21-1
j_call: TRBJ1-5
cdr3_nt: TGTGCCAGCAGCCAAGACAGGGCGGAGAGGTCGGGAGAGCCCCAGCATTTT
cdr3_aa: CASSQDRAERSGEPQHF

clone_size: .
d_call: .
v_call: TRBV5-1
j_call: TRBJ1-1
cdr3_nt: TGCGCCAGCAGCTCTAGCGGGAACACTGAAGCTTTCTTT
cdr3_aa: CASSSSGNTEAFF

clone_size: .
d_call: TRBD2
v_call: TRBV2
j_call: TRBJ2-1
cdr3_nt: TGTGCCAGCAGTGTTGGGAAGACTAGCGGGAGGGGTAATGAGCAGTTCTTC
cdr3_aa: CASSVGKTSGRGNEQFF

clone_size: few
d_call: .
v_call: TRBV11-2
j_call: TRBJ1-3
cdr3_nt: TGTGCCAGCAGCTTAGACATCCGGCACTCTGGAAACACCATATATTTT
cdr3_aa: CASSLDIRHSGNTIYF

clone_size: .
d_call: .
v_call: TRBV28
j_call: TRBJ1-4
cdr3_nt: TGTGCCAGCAGTGGCAGGGGTGCAACTAATGAAAAACTGTTTTTT
cdr3_aa: CASSGRGATNEKLFF

clone_size: .
d_call: .
v_call: TRBV2
j_call: TRBJ1-3
cdr3_nt: TGTGCCAGCCGGTCCCGGGACTCTGGAAACACCATATATTTT
cdr3_aa: CASRSRDSGNTIYF

clone_size: .
d_call: TRBD1
v_call: TRBV19
j_call: TRBJ1-1
cdr3_nt: TGTGCCAGTAGTTCGGGGAAACAGGGGTACACTGAAGCTTTCTTT
cdr3_aa: CASSSGKQGYTEAFF

clone_size: .
d_call: .
v_call: TRBV14
j_call: TRBJ2-1
cdr3_nt: TGTGCCAGCAGCCAAGCATCCCGGGTCCCCGGCTCCTACAATGAGCAGTTCTTC
cdr3_aa: CASSQASRVPGSYNEQFF

clone_size: .
d_call: .
v_call: TRBV5-6
j_call: TRBJ2-4
cdr3_nt: TGTGCCAGCAGCTTGGGAGAGGTGGGAAACATTCAGTACTTC
cdr3_aa: CASSLGEVGNIQYF

clone_size: .
d_call: .
v_call: TRBV5-8
j_call: TRBJ1-2
cdr3_nt: TGTGCCAGCAGCTTACGAAACCGGGACTTC
cdr3_aa: CASSLRNRDF

clone_size: many
d_call: .
v_call: TRBV2
j_call: TRBJ2-1
cdr3_nt: TGTGCCAGCAGTGAAACCGGGAATGAGCAGTTCTTC
cdr3_aa: CASSETGNEQFF

clone_size: .
d_call: .
v_call: TRBV5-4
j_call: TRBJ2-3
cdr3_nt: TGTGCCAGCAGCTTGGTGGGCCGGCAGGCCCTCGATACGCAGTATTTT
cdr3_aa: CASSLVGRQALDTQYF

clone_size: .
d_call: .
v_call: TRBV18
j_call: TRBJ1-1
cdr3_nt: TGTGCCAGCTCACCTGGTGACGTACCGATGCGGAACACTGAAGCTTTCTTT
cdr3_aa: CASSPGDVPMRNTEAFF

clone_size: .
d_call: .
v_call: TRBV12-3/TRBV12-4
j_call: TRBJ2-7
cdr3_nt: TGTGCCAGCAGTAGGTTTTTGGGCTACGAGCAGTACTTC
cdr3_aa: CASSRFLGYEQYF

clone_size: .
d_call: .
v_call: TRBV6-6
j_call: TRBJ2-5
cdr3_nt: TGTGCCAGCAGTTACTCGTCAGGCGGGGAGGTAGAGACCCAGTACTTC
cdr3_aa: CASSYSSGGEVETQYF

clone_size: .
d_call: TRBD1
v_call: TRBV19
j_call: TRBJ1-5
cdr3_nt: TGTGCCAGTAGTATCCTCGCGGCAGGGGGCGCGGGTCAGCCCCAGCATTTT
cdr3_aa: CASSILAAGGAGQPQHF

clone_size: .
d_call: .
v_call: TRBV19
j_call: TRBJ2-4
cdr3_nt: TGTGCCAGTAGTATAGTTCTTGAGGTCCTAGCCAAAAACATTCAGTACTTC
cdr3_aa: CASSIVLEVLAKNIQYF

clone_size: .
d_call: TRBD1
v_call: TRBV2
j_call: TRBJ1-6
cdr3_nt: TGTGCCAGCAGGGGGACAGGGGCCTTATCGAATTCACCCCTCCACTTT
cdr3_aa: CASRGTGALSNSPLHF

clone_size: .
d_call: .
v_call: TRBV4-1
j_call: TRBJ1-1
cdr3_nt: TGCGCCAGCAGCCCTTCAGGGGTTCTCCTGGGCACTGAAGCTTTCTTT
cdr3_aa: CASSPSGVLLGTEAFF

clone_size: .
d_call: .
v_call: TRBV19
j_call: TRBJ2-4
cdr3_nt: TGTGCCAGTAGACCCGCCAGCGTCACCGTGAACATTCAGTACTTC
cdr3_aa: CASRPASVTVNIQYF

clone_size: .
d_call: .
v_call: TRBV5-1
j_call: TRBJ2-5
cdr3_nt: TGCGCCAGCAGCTTGGAAGGTGAGACCCAGTACTTC
cdr3_aa: CASSLEGETQYF

clone_size: .
d_call: .
v_call: TRBV6-1
j_call: TRBJ2-5
cdr3_nt: TGTGCCAGCAGTGAGCTCGGCCCAGAGACCCAGTACTTC
cdr3_aa: CASSELGPETQYF

clone_size: few
d_call: .
v_call: TRBV14
j_call: TRBJ1-1
cdr3_nt: TGTGCCAGCAGCAGTGAGGGTTCTGAAGCTTTCTTT
cdr3_aa: CASSSEGSEAFF

clone_size: .
d_call: TRBD2
v_call: TRBV7-8
j_call: TRBJ2-1
cdr3_nt: TGTGCCAGTAAACTCGGACTAGCGGGCTCCTACAATGAGCAGTTCTTC
cdr3_aa: CASKLGLAGSYNEQFF

clone_size: .
d_call: TRBD2
v_call: TRBV11-2
j_call: TRBJ2-1
cdr3_nt: TGTGCCAGCAGCCCAAACACTAGCGGGGAGCAGTTCTTC
cdr3_aa: CASSPNTSGEQFF

clone_size: .
d_call: .
v_call: TRBV10-3
j_call: TRBJ2-7
cdr3_nt: TGTGCCATCAGTGGGGACCAATACGAGCAGTACTTC
cdr3_aa: CAISGDQYEQYF

clone_size: .
d_call: .
v_call: TRBV18
j_call: TRBJ1-6
cdr3_nt: TGTGCCAGCTCACGGACCGGCGTAGCTTCAACCCTCCACTTT
cdr3_aa: CASSRTGVASTLHF

clone_size: .
d_call: .
v_call: TRBV19
j_call: TRBJ1-5
cdr3_nt: TGTGCCAGTAGTATTATGGGGGGCGGAGATCAGCCCCAGCATTTT
cdr3_aa: CASSIMGGGDQPQHF

clone_size: .
d_call: TRBD1
v_call: TRBV6-1
j_call: TRBJ1-5
cdr3_nt: TGTGCCAGCAGTGACCCGACAGGGGTAAGCAATCAGCCCCAGCATTTT
cdr3_aa: CASSDPTGVSNQPQHF

clone_size: .
d_call: .
v_call: TRBV10-3
j_call: TRBJ1-1
cdr3_nt: TGTGCCATCACTGGACAACCGAACACTGAAGCTTTCTTT
cdr3_aa: CAITGQPNTEAFF

clone_size: .
d_call: .
v_call: TRBV27
j_call: TRBJ2-1
cdr3_nt: TGTGCCAGCAGTTGGTCCACGGTCAATGAGCAGTTCTTC
cdr3_aa: CASSWSTVNEQFF

clone_size: .
d_call: .
v_call: TRBV2
j_call: TRBJ2-3
cdr3_nt: TGTGCCAGCAGGCACCAGATGGGGCCTACGCAGTATTTT
cdr3_aa: CASRHQMGPTQYF

clone_size: .
d_call: .
v_call: TRBV6-5
j_call: TRBJ1-4
cdr3_nt: TGTGCCAGCAGTATGGGACTTGCAACTAATGAAAAACTGTTTTTT
cdr3_aa: CASSMGLATNEKLFF

clone_size: .
d_call: .
v_call: TRBV19
j_call: TRBJ2-3
cdr3_nt: TGTGCCAGTAGTAAGAGGGGGGAGAAACTCACAGATACGCAGTATTTT
cdr3_aa: CASSKRGEKLTDTQYF

clone_size: .
d_call: TRBD1
v_call: TRBV6-5
j_call: TRBJ1-5
cdr3_nt: TGTGCCAGCAGTCCCAGGGGGAGAGGCAATCAGCCCCAGCATTTT
cdr3_aa: CASSPRGRGNQPQHF